A single sample is the source of the 14 T cell receptor beta chains below, sequenced in a study of blood T cells in healthy people across ages. Combining a sample-barcoded 5' primer with a J-beta primer mix, a second PCR ran for roughly 6 to 11 cycles. TCRdb reprocessed the 5' RACE reads with MiXCR, giving one entry per CDR3 protein. In the table there are 450,000 to 700,000 distinct CDR3 sequences, about 26% of which are singletons. Sample: blood. The receptors were sampled from a woman aged 70-85 years in good health.

This chain links TRBV11-2 with TRBJ2-1; TRBD1 aligns across 7 bases. The CDR3 sequence is 12 residues long. Germline lookup yields CDR1 SGHAT and CDR2 FQNNGV. With V trimmed by 0 bases and J by 12 bases, 2 bases remained unmatched. The CDR3 spells CASSLERTGQFF. CDR3 DNA: TGTGCCAGCAGCTTAGAAAGGACAGGGCAGTTCTTC.

The chain uses TRBV5-4 and TRBJ2-5; D gene unclear. This CDR3 comprises 14 residues. CDR1 and CDR2 (germline): SGHNT, YYREEE (reference sequence). Trimming took off 3 bases at V and 1 base at J, with 10 bases between the two ends. This CDR3 reads CASSSTPTQETQYF. CDR3 DNA: TGTGCCAGCAGCTCGACTCCCACCCAAGAGACCCAGTACTTC.

In DNA, the CDR3 is TGTGCCAGCAGCCCTGGGAGAGGACTACGGGGGGGCTCCTACAATGAGCAGTTCTTC. This encodes CASSPGRGLRGGSYNEQFF. The chain combines TRBV7-7 with TRBJ2-1; 8 nucleotides match TRBD2. With V trimmed by 5 bases and J by 0 bases, 15 bases remained unmatched. Germline CDR1 SSHAT, CDR2 FNYEAQ (reference sequence). CDR3 length: 19 residues.

The chain recombines TRBV12-3 or TRBV12-4 with TRBJ1-1, with a possible D match to TRBD1 (5 bases). The length of the CDR3 is 13 residues. V lost 5 bases and J lost 7, with 14 bases in between. The CDR3 spells CASSPQLDSEAFF. The CDR3 nucleotides read TGTGCCAGCAGTCCCCAGCTTGACAGTGAAGCTTTCTTT.

The rearrangement joins TRBV6-2 or TRBV6-3 to TRBJ1-1, with 7 bases matching TRBD1. The CDR3 is made up of 13 amino acids. Per the germline V gene, CDR1 is MNHEY and CDR2 is SVGEGT. J gave up 3 bases and V 6 bases, and 4 bases lay outside the gene matches. CDR3 sequence: CASRRDSYTEAFF. Here the CDR3 DNA reads TGTGCCAGCAGGAGGGACAGTTACACTGAAGCTTTCTTT.

The chain employs TRBV4-3 and TRBJ2-5, with 10 bases that match TRBD2. Looked up from germline, CDR1 is LGHNA and CDR2 is YSLEER. After removal of 2 bases from V and 7 bases from J, the junction contained 16 bases not matched to a gene. The CDR3 runs 18 residues. For the CDR3, the DNA is TGCGCCAGCAGCCAAACGGGGGTAGCGGGGGGCAAAATGGGGACCCAGTACTTC. It codes for CASSQTGVAGGKMGTQYF.

This clonotype occurred a few times. The chain employs TRBV20-1 and TRBJ2-3, with 7 bases lining up with TRBD2. With V trimmed by 4 bases and J by 2 bases, 6 bases remained unmatched. CDR1 and CDR2 (germline): DFQATT, SNEGSKA (reference sequence). The CDR3 covers 14 residues. DNA for the CDR3: TGCAGTGCTACAAGCGGGGCCTCCACAGATACGCAGTATTTT. Translating it yields CSATSGASTDTQYF.

This clonotype has only a few counts. The chain combines TRBV5-5 with TRBJ1-5; TRBD1 agrees at 8 bases. The J segment lost 8 bases and the V segment lost 2 bases, leaving 15 bases of the junction unmatched. In germline, CDR1 is SGHKS, CDR2 YYEKEE (reference sequence). CDR3 length: 17 residues. This CDR3 is CASSFTVGQGAPKPQHF. The CDR3 DNA reads TGTGCCAGCAGCTTCACGGTTGGGCAGGGGGCTCCCAAGCCCCAGCATTTT. The full variable domain, in which reference TRBV5-5 and TRBJ1-5 provide the parts outside the CDR3, is DAGVTQSPTHLIKTRGQQVTLRCSPISGHKSVSWYQQVLGQGPQFIFQYYEKEERGRGNFPDRFSARQFPNYSSELNVNALLLGDSALYLCASSFTVGQGAPKPQHFGDGTRLSIL.

This clonotype was picked up a small number of times. The chain couples TRBV20-1 to TRBJ2-7; the match to TRBD1 covers 7 bases. In germline, CDR1 is DFQATT, CDR2 SNEGSKA (reference sequence). The V gene end was trimmed by 5 bases and the J gene end by 2 bases; junction bases not matched to a gene: 9. CDR3 size: 14 residues. The CDR3 protein is CSALPDRATYEQYF. The CDR3 bases are TGCAGTGCTCTACCAGACAGGGCAACCTACGAGCAGTACTTC.

The V and J genes are TRBV5-1 and TRBJ2-3, with unresolved D. The V gene lost 1 base and the J gene lost 3 bases, with 21 bases spanning the gap. CDR1 is SGHRS and CDR2 is YFSETQ in the germline V gene. The CDR3 is made up of 18 amino acids. In DNA, the CDR3 is TGCGCCAGCAGCTTGTATTACCGGAACGGACCTACAACAGATACGCAGTATTTT. This sequence encodes CASSLYYRNGPTTDTQYF.

CDR3 protein: CSVEVTGGRSFF. CDR3 in DNA: TGCAGCGTTGAAGTGACGGGGGGAAGGTCTTTCTTT. The chain links TRBV29-1 to TRBJ1-1; maybe TRBD1 (5 bases). V gave up 1 base and J gave up 12 bases, with 15 bases separating them. The length of the CDR3 is 12 residues. Germline values: CDR1 SQVTM, CDR2 ANQGSEA.

This clonotype occurred a few times. This rearrangement joins TRBV4-2 to TRBJ1-4; no definite D call. The germline gives CDR1 LGHNA, CDR2 YNFKEQ. The CDR3 covers 16 residues. V dropped 1 base and J dropped 0 bases, with 9 bases sitting between them. The CDR3 sequence is CASSQGAATTNEKLFF. In DNA, the CDR3 is TGTGCCAGCAGCCAAGGGGCGGCTACAACTAATGAAAAACTGTTTTTT.

This rearrangement joins TRBV7-2 to TRBJ2-1; D is unclear. The germline gives CDR1 SGHTA, CDR2 FQGNSA. The CDR3 spans 14 residues. Trimming shortened V by 1 base and J by 3 bases, and 7 bases separated the two germline ends. The CDR3 region has the DNA TGTGCCAGCAGCTTAGAAATCCTCTACAATGAGCAGTTCTTC. Protein sequence: CASSLEILYNEQFF.

In regard to this clonotype: Sequence at one end of the junction differs from germline and may be a read error. The CDR3 is CTSSLGLDYEQYF. The CDR3 nucleotides are TGTACCAGCAGCTTAGGTCTAGACTACGAGCAGTACTTC. The V gene is TRBV11-2, the J gene TRBJ2-7; no clear D. The CDR3 extends over 13 amino acids. Per germline, CDR1 SGHAT and CDR2 FQNNGV.